These T cell receptor beta chains were read from a single sample in a study of blood T cell repertoires in COVID-19. TCRdb's table, derived via immunoSEQ multiplex PCR, lists solely in-frame clones and lacks some. The table shows some 81,000 clones, with 90% occurring only once. Source material: peripheral blood. The receptors derive from a woman aged 45-65 years in a cohort sampled during active COVID-19. Both conserved end residues are part of each CDR3. D genes are given only for firm matches. Clone sizes are given selectively: once, few, many, or a class where the clone is expanded.

TRBV18	NA	NA	TRBJ1-2	TGTGCCAGCTCACCAAGAGGGGGTGAAGGCTACACCTTC	CASSPRGGEGYTF
TRBV7-8	once	TRBD1	TRBJ1-1	TGTGCCAGCAGAGCGGGACAGGCGAACACTGAAGCTTTCTTT	CASRAGQANTEAFF
TRBV11-2	once	NA	TRBJ2-1	TGTGCCAGCAGCTTAGCTAGGACTACCACCTACAATGAGCAGTTCTTC	CASSLARTTTYNEQFF
TRBV27	few	NA	TRBJ2-3	TGTGCCAGCAGTCCGTACAGGCGATCTAGCACAGATACGCAGTATTTT	CASSPYRRSSTDTQYF
TRBV12-5	NA	TRBD1	TRBJ2-3	TGTGCTAGTGGTTTATCTGGTCGGAGACAGGGTACAGATACGCAGTATTTT	CASGLSGRRQGTDTQYF
TRBV30	NA	NA	TRBJ1-1	TGTGCCTGGAGCCCGGGGAGTAGAAACACTGAAGCTTTCTTT	CAWSPGSRNTEAFF
TRBV21-1	NA	NA	TRBJ2-1	TGTGCCAGTCCTCTTAATGGGGGGGCTCGGAATGAGCAGTTCTTC	CASPLNGGARNEQFF
TRBV7-7	NA	TRBD1	TRBJ2-2	TGTGCCAGCAGCTTAGCTCGACGGACAGGGGAAACCGGGGAGCTGTTTTTT	CASSLARRTGETGELFF
TRBV7-8	NA	TRBD2	TRBJ2-3	TGTGCCAGCAGCGCCGAATGGGGAGCGGGGGTCACAGATACGCAGTATTTT	CASSAEWGAGVTDTQYF
TRBV5-4	once	NA	TRBJ2-5	TGTGCCAGCAGCTTGGGGGGTAGCGGCCGTAAGAGAGAGACCCAGTACTTC	CASSLGGSGRKRETQYF
TRBV5-1	NA	NA	TRBJ2-3	TGCGCCAGCAGCACCGGAGTGGGAGATACGCAGTATTTT	CASSTGVGDTQYF
TRBV3-1/TRBV3-2	NA	NA	TRBJ2-7	TGTGCCAGCAGCCAACGACAGAGCTACGAGCAGTACTTC	CASSQRQSYEQYF
TRBV6-5	NA	NA	TRBJ1-5	TGTGCCAGCAGTTACTCGTGGAGGCCCAATCAGCCCCAGCATTTT	CASSYSWRPNQPQHF
TRBV9	NA	TRBD2	TRBJ2-2	TGTGCCAGCAGCCCCATTTCAAGCGGGACGAACACCGGGGAGCTGTTTTTT	CASSPISSGTNTGELFF
TRBV14	once	NA	TRBJ1-1	TGTGCCAGCAGCCAAGACGGACAGCGGAACACTGAAGCTTTCTTT	CASSQDGQRNTEAFF
TRBV28	NA	NA	TRBJ1-6	TGTGCCAGCTTTCCCGGGCGGGGCAGATCACCCCTCCACTTT	CASFPGRGRSPLHF
TRBV5-4	NA	TRBD2	TRBJ2-4	TGTGCCAGCAGTTCCTGGCTAGCGGGGCAAAACATTCAGTACTTC	CASSSWLAGQNIQYF
TRBV3-1/TRBV3-2	NA	NA	TRBJ1-2	TGTGCCAGCAGCCAAGACAAACTCTATGGCTACACCTTC	CASSQDKLYGYTF
TRBV5-1	once	TRBD1	TRBJ1-2	TGCGCCAGCAGTGAGACAGGGGGGGATAGCTACACCTTC	CASSETGGDSYTF
TRBV3-1/TRBV3-2	NA	TRBD1	TRBJ2-2	TGTGCCAGCAGCCCTCGGGACAGGGAAAGCGGGGAGCTGTTTTTT	CASSPRDRESGELFF
TRBV29-1	NA	TRBD1	TRBJ1-1	TGCAGCGCATTGACAGGGGTCGTCTACACTGAAGCTTTCTTT	CSALTGVVYTEAFF